These 2 T cell receptor beta chains were sequenced from one sample in a study of OX40 agonist ivuxolimab in advanced cancers. Repertoires were generated with immunoSEQ multiplex PCR, while TCRdb's copy carries only in-frame clones and drops some. The table lists some 66,000 clones, 85% of them singletons. The source was CD4+ or CD8+ T cells sorted from blood, collected in a trial of the OX40 agonist ivuxolimab. These receptors came from an adult with an advanced solid tumor such as melanoma, head and neck, liver or kidney cancer.

This chain joins TRBV5-1 and TRBJ2-3, with 10 nucleotides matching TRBD2. The germline gives CDR1 SGHRS, CDR2 YFSETQ. The V gene end was trimmed by 4 bases and the J gene end by 1 base; junction bases not matched to a gene: 3. There are 15 residues in the CDR3. The CDR3: CASSVLAGGTDTQYF. The CDR3 nucleotides are TGCGCCAGCAGCGTGCTAGCGGGAGGCACAGATACGCAGTATTTT.

This clone was seen a single time. This chain uses TRBV6-1 with TRBJ1-5, with D possibly matching TRBD1 (5 bases). The germline V gene encodes CDR1 MNHNS and CDR2 SASEGT. V shed 7 bases and J shed 2 bases, with 12 bases lying between them. CDR3 length: 14 amino acids. The CDR3 loop is CASNNRDGNQPQHF. The CDR3 region has the DNA TGTGCCAGCAACAACCGGGACGGCAATCAGCCCCAGCATTTT.